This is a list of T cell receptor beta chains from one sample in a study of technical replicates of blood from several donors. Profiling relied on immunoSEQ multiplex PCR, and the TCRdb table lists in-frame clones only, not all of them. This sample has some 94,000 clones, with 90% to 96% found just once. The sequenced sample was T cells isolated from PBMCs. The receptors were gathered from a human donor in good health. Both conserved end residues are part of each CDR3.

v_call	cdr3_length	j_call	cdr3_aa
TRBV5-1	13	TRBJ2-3	CASSSSPMDRGYF
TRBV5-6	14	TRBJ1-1	CASSRDRLNTEAFF
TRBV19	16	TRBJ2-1	CASSTLTGGAYNEQFF
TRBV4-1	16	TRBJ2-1	CASSLRLAGIYNEQFF
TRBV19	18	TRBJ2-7	CASSIELAGAQVTYEQYF
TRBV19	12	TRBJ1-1	CATRDMNTEAFF
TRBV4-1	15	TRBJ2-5	CASSQVLGSAETQYF
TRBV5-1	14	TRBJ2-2	CASSSGTPHGELFF
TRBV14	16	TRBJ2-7	CASSRLGGRDGYEQYF
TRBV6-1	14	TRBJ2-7	CASSIAGGSNEQYF
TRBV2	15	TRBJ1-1	CASSENQGRNTEAFF
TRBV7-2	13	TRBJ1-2	CASSYSLKDSYTF
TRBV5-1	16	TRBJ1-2	CASSLFIQGATDGYTF
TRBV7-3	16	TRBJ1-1	CASSLLAGGLNTEAFF
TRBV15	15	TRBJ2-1	CATSREAGTYNEQFF
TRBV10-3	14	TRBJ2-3	CATNAGENTDTQYF
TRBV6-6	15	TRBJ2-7	CASSYVGLDPYEQYF
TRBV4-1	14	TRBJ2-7	CASSLSGTAYEQYF
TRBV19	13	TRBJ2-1	CASSRENLHEQFF
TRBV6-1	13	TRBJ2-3	CASSRDYTDTQYF
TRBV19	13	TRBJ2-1	CASSISPYNEQFF
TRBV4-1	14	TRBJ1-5	CASSPDRLDEPQHF
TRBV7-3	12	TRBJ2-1	CASSFSTGEQFF
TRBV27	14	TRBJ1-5	CASRGPGKYQPQHF
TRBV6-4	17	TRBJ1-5	CASSDLLRGRCSQPQHF
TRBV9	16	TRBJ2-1	CASSVSGGRGYNEQFF
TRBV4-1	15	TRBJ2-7	CASSQESGPTYEQYF
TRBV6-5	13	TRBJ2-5	CASSNNREETQYF
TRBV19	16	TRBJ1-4	CASSLPGQGGREKLFF
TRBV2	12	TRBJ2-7	CASRGLAYEQYF
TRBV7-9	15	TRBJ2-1	CASSLDSGPYNEQFF
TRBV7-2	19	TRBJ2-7	CASSLARAFKDRPSYEQYF
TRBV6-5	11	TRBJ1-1	CASKNRAKAFF
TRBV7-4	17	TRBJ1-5	CASSLVGTSYSNQPQHF
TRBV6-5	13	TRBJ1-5	CASRTQGNQPQHF
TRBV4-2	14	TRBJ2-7	CASSQEGSLYEQYF
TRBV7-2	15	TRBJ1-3	CASSSQGGSGNTIYF
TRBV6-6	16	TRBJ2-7	CASSYLMDRGYYEQYF
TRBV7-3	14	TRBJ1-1	CASSLQGMNTEAFF
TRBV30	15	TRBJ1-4	CAWMYIRGTNEKLFF
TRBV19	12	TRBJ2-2	CASREYTGELFF
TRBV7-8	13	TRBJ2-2	CASSLGLAGELFF
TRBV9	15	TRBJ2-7	CASSVSAGVPYEQYF
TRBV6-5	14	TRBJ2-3	CASSYSRSSDTQYF
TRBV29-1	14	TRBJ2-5	CSVEWSGIFETQYF
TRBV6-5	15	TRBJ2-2	CASSGGLANTGELFF
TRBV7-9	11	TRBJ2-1	CAGALNNEQFF
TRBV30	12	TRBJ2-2	CAWSNPYPELFF
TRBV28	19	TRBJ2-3	CASTEGWIRLAGGPHTQYF
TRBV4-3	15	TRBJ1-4	CASSQDRGIGEKLFF
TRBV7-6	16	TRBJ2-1	CASSFRDREVYDEQFF
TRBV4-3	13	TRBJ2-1	CASSRGLEYEQFF
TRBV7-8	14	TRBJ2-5	CATSGLAGQETQYF
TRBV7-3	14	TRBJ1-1	CASTLNARDAEAFF
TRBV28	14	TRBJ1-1	CASSLRTDLAEAFF